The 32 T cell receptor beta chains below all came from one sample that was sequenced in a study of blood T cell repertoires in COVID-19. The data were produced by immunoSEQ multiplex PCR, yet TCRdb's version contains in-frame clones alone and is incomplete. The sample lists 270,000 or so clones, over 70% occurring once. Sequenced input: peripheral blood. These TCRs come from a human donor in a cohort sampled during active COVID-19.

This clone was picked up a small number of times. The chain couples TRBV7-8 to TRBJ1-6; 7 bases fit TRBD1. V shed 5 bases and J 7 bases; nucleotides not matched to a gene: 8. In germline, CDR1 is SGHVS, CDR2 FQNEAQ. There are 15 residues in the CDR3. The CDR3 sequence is CASSPPGQANSPLHF. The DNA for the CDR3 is TGTGCCAGCAGCCCACCTGGACAGGCCAATTCACCCCTCCACTTT.

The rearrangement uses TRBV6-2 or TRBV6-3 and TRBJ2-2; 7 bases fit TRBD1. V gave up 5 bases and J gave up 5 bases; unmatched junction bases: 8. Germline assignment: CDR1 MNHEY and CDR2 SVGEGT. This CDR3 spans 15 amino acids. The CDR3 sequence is CASSRGPRGTGELFF. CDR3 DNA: TGTGCCAGCAGTAGAGGACCCAGGGGGACCGGGGAGCTGTTTTTT.

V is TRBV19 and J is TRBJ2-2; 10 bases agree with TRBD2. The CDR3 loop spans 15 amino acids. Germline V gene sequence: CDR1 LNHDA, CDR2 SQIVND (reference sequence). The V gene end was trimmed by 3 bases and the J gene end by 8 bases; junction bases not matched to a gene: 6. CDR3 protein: CASSMQLAGSGELFF. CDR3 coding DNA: TGTGCCAGTAGTATGCAACTAGCGGGGTCTGGGGAGCTGTTTTTT.

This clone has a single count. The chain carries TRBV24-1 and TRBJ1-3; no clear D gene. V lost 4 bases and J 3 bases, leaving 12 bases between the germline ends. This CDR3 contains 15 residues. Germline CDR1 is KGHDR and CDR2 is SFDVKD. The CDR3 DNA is TGTGCCACCAGTGACGGGAGTTTATTTGGAAACACCATATATTTT. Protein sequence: CATSDGSLFGNTIYF.

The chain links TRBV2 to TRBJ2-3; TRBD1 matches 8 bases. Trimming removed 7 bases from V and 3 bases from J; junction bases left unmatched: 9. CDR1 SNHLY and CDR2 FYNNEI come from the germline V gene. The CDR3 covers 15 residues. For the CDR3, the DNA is TGTGCCAGCAAACAGGGGGTAAAACGAACAGATACGCAGTATTTT. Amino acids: CASKQGVKRTDTQYF.

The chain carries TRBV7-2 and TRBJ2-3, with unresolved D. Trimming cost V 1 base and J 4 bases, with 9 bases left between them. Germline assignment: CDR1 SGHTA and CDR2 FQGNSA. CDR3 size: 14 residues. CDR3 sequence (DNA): TGTGCCAGCAGCTTAGGCCGCGGCCCAGATACGCAGTATTTT. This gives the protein CASSLGRGPDTQYF. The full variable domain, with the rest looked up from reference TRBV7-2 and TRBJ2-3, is GAGVSQSPSNKVTEKGKDVELRCDPISGHTALYWYRQSLGQGLEFLIYFQGNSAPDKSGLPSDRFSAERTGGSVSTLTIQRTQQEDSAVYLCASSLGRGPDTQYFGPGTRLTVL.

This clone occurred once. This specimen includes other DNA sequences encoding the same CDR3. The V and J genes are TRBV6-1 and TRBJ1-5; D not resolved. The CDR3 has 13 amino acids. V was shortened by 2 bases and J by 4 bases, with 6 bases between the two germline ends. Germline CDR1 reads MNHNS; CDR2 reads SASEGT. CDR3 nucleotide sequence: TGTGCCAGCAGTGAATTCCCTAATCAGCCCCAGCATTTT. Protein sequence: CASSEFPNQPQHF.

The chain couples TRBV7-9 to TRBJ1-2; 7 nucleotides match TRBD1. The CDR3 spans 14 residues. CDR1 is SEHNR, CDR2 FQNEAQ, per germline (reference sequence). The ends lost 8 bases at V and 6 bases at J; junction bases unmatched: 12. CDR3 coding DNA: TGTGCCAGCGAATTTGGAGGGGGCATCCATGGCTACACCTTC. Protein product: CASEFGGGIHGYTF.

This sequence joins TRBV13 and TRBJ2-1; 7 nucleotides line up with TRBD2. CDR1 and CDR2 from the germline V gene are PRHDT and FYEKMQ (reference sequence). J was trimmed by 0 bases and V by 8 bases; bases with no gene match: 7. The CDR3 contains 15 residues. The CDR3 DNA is TGTGCCAGCTCCCATGGCGGGAGCTCCTACAATGAGCAGTTCTTC. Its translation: CASSHGGSSYNEQFF.

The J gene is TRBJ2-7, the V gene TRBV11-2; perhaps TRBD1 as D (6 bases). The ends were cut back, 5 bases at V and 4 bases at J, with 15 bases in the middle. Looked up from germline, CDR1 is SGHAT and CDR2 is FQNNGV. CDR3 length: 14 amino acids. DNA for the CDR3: TGTGCCAGCAGCCCCGGGACACTGGCATACGAGCAGTACTTC. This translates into CASSPGTLAYEQYF.

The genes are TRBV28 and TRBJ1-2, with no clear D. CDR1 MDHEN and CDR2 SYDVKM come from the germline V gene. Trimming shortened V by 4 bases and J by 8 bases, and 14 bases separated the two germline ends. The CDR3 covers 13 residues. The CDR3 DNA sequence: TGTGCCAGCAGTTCGGTCCCCGCTCGAGGCTACACCTTC. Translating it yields CASSSVPARGYTF.

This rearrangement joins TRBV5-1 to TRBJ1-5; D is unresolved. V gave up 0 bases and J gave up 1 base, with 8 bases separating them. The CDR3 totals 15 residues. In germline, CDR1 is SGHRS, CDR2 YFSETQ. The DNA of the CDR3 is TGCGCCAGCAGCTTGGCCCTCAGGAGCAATCAGCCCCAGCATTTT. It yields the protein CASSLALRSNQPQHF.

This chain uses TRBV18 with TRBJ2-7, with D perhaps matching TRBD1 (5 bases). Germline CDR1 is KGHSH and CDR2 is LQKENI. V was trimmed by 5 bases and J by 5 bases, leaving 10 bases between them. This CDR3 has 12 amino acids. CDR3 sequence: CASSTQGHEQYF. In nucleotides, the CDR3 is TGTGCCAGCTCAACTCAGGGCCACGAGCAGTACTTC.

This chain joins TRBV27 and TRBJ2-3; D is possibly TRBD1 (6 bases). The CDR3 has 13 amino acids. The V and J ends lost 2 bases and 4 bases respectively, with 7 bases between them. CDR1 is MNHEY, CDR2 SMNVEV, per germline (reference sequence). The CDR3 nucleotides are TGTGCCAGCAGTTTAGGGGGCCCAGATACGCAGTATTTT. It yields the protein CASSLGGPDTQYF.

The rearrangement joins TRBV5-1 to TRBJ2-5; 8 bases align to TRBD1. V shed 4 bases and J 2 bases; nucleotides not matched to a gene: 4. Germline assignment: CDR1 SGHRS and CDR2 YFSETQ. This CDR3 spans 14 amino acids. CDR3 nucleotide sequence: TGCGCCAGCAGCCGGACAGGGCGACAAGAGACCCAGTACTTC. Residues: CASSRTGRQETQYF.

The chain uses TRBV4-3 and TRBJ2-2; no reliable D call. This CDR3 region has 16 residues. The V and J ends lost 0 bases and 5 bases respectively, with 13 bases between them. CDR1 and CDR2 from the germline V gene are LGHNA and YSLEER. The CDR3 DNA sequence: TGCGCCAGCAGCCAAGATCTAGACGGTTGGACCGGGGAGCTGTTTTTT. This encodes CASSQDLDGWTGELFF.

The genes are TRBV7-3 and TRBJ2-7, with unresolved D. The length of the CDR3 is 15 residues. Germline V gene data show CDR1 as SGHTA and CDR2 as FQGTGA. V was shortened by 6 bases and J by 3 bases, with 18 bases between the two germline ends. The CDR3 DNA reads TGTGCCAGCAGGCCCCCAGGCGCTCAGAGCTACGAGCAGTACTTC. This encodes CASRPPGAQSYEQYF.

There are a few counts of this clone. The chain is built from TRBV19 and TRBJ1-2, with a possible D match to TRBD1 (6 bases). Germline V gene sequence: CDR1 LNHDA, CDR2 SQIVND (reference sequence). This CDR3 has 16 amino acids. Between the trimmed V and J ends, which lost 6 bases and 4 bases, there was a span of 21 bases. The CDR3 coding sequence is TGTGCCAGTAGAATCAACAGGGACCTGAGGGGCTATGGCTACACCTTC. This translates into CASRINRDLRGYGYTF.

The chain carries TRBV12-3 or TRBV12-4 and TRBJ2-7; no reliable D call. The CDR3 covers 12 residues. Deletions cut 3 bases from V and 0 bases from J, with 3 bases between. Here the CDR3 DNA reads TGTGCCAGCAGTTTCCGCTCCTACGAGCAGTACTTC. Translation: CASSFRSYEQYF.

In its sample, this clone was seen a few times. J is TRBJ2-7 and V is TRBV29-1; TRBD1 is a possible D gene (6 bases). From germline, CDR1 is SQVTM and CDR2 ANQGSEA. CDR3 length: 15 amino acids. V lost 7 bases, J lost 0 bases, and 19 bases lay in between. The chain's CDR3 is CSAVSADSSSYEQYF. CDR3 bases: TGCAGCGCCGTATCGGCGGACAGCAGCTCCTACGAGCAGTACTTC.

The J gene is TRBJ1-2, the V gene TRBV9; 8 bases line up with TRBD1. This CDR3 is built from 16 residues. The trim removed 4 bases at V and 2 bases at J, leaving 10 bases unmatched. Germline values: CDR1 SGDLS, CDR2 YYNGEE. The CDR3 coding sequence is TGTGCCAGCAGCCCGAGGGCGGACAGGGCCAACTATGGCTACACCTTC. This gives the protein CASSPRADRANYGYTF.

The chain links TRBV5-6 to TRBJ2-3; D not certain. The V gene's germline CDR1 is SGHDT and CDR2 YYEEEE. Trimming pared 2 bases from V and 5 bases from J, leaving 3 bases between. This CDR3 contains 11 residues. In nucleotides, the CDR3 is TGTGCCAGCAGCTTCAGAGATACGCAGTATTTT. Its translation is CASSFRDTQYF.

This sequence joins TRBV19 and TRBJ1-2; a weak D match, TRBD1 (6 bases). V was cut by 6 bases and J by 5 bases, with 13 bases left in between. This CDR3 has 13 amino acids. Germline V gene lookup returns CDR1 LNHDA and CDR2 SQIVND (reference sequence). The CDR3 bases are TGTGCCAGTAGGGTCGGACAGCCGTATGGCTACACCTTC. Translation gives CASRVGQPYGYTF.

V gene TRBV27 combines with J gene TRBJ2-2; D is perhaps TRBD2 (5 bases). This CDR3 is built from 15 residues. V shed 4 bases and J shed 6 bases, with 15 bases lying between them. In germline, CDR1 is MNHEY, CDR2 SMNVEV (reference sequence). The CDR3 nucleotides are TGTGCCAGCAGTTCCCGGGTCTCGGAGGCCGGGGAGCTGTTTTTT. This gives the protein CASSSRVSEAGELFF.

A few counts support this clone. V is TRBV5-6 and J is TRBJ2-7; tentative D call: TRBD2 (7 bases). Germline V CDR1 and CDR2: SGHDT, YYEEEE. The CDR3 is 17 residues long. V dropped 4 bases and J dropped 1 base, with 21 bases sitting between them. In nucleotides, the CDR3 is TGTGCCAGCAGCGCCCATGGGAGGGGGGGCCTGTCCTACGAGCAGTACTTC. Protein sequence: CASSAHGRGGLSYEQYF.

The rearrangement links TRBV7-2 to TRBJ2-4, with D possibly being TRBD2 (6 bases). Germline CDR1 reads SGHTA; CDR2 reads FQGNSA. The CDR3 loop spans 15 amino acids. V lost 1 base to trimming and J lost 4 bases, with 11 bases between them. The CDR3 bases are TGTGCCAGCAGCTTAGGCGGGGTTTTGAAAAACATTCAGTACTTC. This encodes CASSLGGVLKNIQYF.

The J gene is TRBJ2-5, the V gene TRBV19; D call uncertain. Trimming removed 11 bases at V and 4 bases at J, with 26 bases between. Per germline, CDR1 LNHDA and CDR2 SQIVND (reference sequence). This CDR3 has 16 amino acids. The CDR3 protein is CAPFKTSSQPGETQYF. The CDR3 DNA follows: TGTGCCCCCTTTAAAACATCTTCCCAGCCAGGAGAGACCCAGTACTTC.

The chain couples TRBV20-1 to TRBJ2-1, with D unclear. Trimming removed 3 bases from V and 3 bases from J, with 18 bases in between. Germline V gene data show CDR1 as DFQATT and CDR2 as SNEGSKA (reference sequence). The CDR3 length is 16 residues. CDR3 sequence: CSASSTSAAYYNEQFF. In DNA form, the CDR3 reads TGCAGTGCTAGTTCAACCAGCGCGGCTTACTACAATGAGCAGTTCTTC.

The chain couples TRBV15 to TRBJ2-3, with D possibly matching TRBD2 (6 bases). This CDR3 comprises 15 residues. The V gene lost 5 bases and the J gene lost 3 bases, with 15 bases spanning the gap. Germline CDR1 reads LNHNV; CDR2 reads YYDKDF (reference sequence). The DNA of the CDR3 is TGTGCCACCAGCCCTGGGGGGACTCCGACAGATACGCAGTATTTT. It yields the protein CATSPGGTPTDTQYF.

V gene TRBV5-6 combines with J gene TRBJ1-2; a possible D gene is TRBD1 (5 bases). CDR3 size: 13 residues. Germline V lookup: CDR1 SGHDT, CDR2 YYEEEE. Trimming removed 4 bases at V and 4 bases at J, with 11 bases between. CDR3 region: CASSPDSFYGYTF. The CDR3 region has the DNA TGTGCCAGCAGCCCTGACAGTTTCTATGGCTACACCTTC.

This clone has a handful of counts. The CDR3, as DNA: TGTGCCAGCTCACAAAGCGGAGCTAGGGAAGGCGAGACCCAGTACTTC. Its protein is CASSQSGAREGETQYF. V is TRBV18 and J is TRBJ2-5, with D tentatively TRBD2 (5 bases). This CDR3 spans 16 amino acids. Germline V gene data show CDR1 as KGHSH and CDR2 as LQKENI. The ends were cut back, 4 bases at V and 5 bases at J, with 20 bases in the middle.

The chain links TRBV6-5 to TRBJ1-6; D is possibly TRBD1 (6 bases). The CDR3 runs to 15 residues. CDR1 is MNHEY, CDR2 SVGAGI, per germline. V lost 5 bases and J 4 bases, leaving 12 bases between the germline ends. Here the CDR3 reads CASSRRQAYNSPLHF. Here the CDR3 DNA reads TGTGCCAGCAGTAGGCGACAGGCGTATAATTCACCCCTCCACTTT.